One and the same sample provided the 13 T cell receptor beta chains below, sequenced in a study of a mutant IDH1 vaccine in newly diagnosed glioma. No antigens are known for them. Some clones are missing from TCRdb's copy, which holds only in-frame ones; the method was immunoSEQ multiplex PCR. The repertoire consists of 45,000 to 65,000 clones, with less than 75% occurring once and the leading ten covering around 4.8%. Time point indicated: week 47, end of study. One vaccine dose held 300 ug of mutant IDH1 20-mer peptide and came with topical imiquimod. Material: peripheral blood mononuclear cells (PBMCs), obtained from a glioma patient whose treatment included an IDH1 peptide vaccine. Source of these receptors: a man between 40 and 49 years old with glioma. Some clones in this sample may be carry-over from other donors' samples.

In this sample, this clone turned up a few times. J is TRBJ2-1 and V is TRBV6-5; 10 bases match TRBD1. The germline V gene encodes CDR1 MNHEY and CDR2 SVGAGI. CDR3 length equals 15 residues. Trimming removed 6 bases from V and 2 bases from J; junction bases left unmatched: 4. CDR3 coding DNA: TGTGCCAGCAGCCCCGACAGGGGGCCCTACAATGAGCAGTTCTTC. Translated: CASSPDRGPYNEQFF.

J is TRBJ2-7 and V is TRBV6-5, with D unresolved. Trimming shortened V by 0 bases and J by 2 bases, and 11 bases separated the two germline ends. CDR3 length: 15 amino acids. Germline values: CDR1 MNHEY, CDR2 SVGAGI. The CDR3 nucleotides are TGTGCCAGCAGTTACTCAAGCGTTCTTACCTACGAGCAGTACTTC. It encodes CASSYSSVLTYEQYF.

The chain is built from TRBV5-1 and TRBJ1-4, with TRBD1 identical over 7 bases. After removal of 1 base from V and 1 base from J, the junction contained 4 bases not matched to a gene. The CDR3 runs to 16 residues. Germline V CDR1 and CDR2: SGHRS, YFSETQ. CDR3 loop: CASSLRGQGTNEKLFF. As DNA, the CDR3 is TGCGCCAGCAGCTTGAGGGGGCAGGGAACTAATGAAAAACTGTTTTTT. The whole variable domain, remainder taken from reference TRBV5-1 and TRBJ1-4, is KAGVTQTPRYLIKTRGQQVTLSCSPISGHRSVSWYQQTPGQGLQFLFEYFSETQRNKGNFPGRFSGRQFSNSRSEMNVSTLELGDSALYLCASSLRGQGTNEKLFFGSGTQLSVL.

This chain uses TRBV5-4 with TRBJ2-3; TRBD2 matches at 12 bases. Germline CDR1 and CDR2: SGHNT and YYREEE (reference sequence). The junction had 1 base not matched to a gene; V was cut back by 3 bases and J by 2 bases. The CDR3 covers 15 residues. The CDR3 nucleotides read TGTGCCAGCAGCTCTAGCGGGGGGGCCACAGATACGCAGTATTTT. It specifies CASSSSGGATDTQYF. Combining the CDR3 with reference TRBV5-4 and TRBJ2-3 gives the whole variable domain ETGVTQSPTHLIKTRGQQVTLRCSSQSGHNTVSWYQQALGQGPQFIFQYYREEENGRGNFPPRFSGLQFPNYSSELNVNALELDDSALYLCASSSSGGATDTQYFGPGTRLTVL.

The chain recombines TRBV7-2 with TRBJ1-6; D perhaps matches TRBD1 (6 bases). The germline V gene has CDR1 SGHTA and CDR2 FQGNSA. The CDR3 covers 15 residues. Trimming stripped 6 bases from V and 9 bases from J, with 18 bases between. In DNA, the CDR3 is TGTGCCAGCAGGACAGGCGGGACATCAAGTTCACCCCTCCACTTT. Protein: CASRTGGTSSSPLHF.

The chain uses TRBV5-6 and TRBJ2-7, with D hard to call. Trimming took off 2 bases at V and 3 bases at J, with 24 bases between the two ends. The CDR3 covers 18 residues. The germline gives CDR1 SGHDT, CDR2 YYEEEE. This CDR3 reads CASSFRFGFQDVYYEQYF. In DNA, the CDR3 is TGTGCCAGCAGCTTTCGGTTTGGATTCCAGGATGTGTACTACGAGCAGTACTTC.

This clone was found once. This rearrangement joins TRBV5-1 to TRBJ2-3; 9 nucleotides align to TRBD2. The CDR3 sequence is 18 residues long. The V gene's germline CDR1 is SGHRS and CDR2 YFSETQ. V trimming: 6 bases; J trimming: 4 bases; junction bases outside the gene matches: 18. The CDR3 region is CASIPSVNSGGRSDTQYF. The CDR3, as DNA: TGCGCCAGCATCCCGTCCGTCAATAGCGGGGGCCGCTCAGATACGCAGTATTTT.

The chain combines TRBV2 with TRBJ1-1; D ambiguous. The CDR3 is 10 amino acids. V lost 6 bases and J 4 bases, leaving 3 bases between the germline ends. CDR1 and CDR2 (germline): SNHLY, FYNNEI. The CDR3 reads CASSGTEAFF. DNA for the CDR3: TGTGCCAGCAGCGGCACTGAAGCTTTCTTT.

The chain carries TRBV5-4 and TRBJ1-2, with 8 positions matching TRBD1. J lost 4 bases, V lost 0 bases, and 2 bases had no gene match. The CDR3 extends over 14 amino acids. Per the germline V gene, CDR1 is SGHNT and CDR2 is YYREEE (reference sequence). The CDR3 here is CASSLVGQAYGYTF. CDR3 sequence (DNA): TGTGCCAGCAGCTTGGTGGGACAGGCCTATGGCTACACCTTC.

This clone appeared many times. The V gene is TRBV9, the J gene TRBJ1-5; 9 bases map to TRBD1. This CDR3 spans 15 amino acids. J lost 5 bases, V lost 4 bases, and 7 bases had no gene match. CDR1 and CDR2 (germline): SGDLS, YYNGEE. The CDR3 bases are TGTGCCAGCAGCTCCAGGACAGGGGAGGATCAGCCCCAGCATTTT. Encoded protein: CASSSRTGEDQPQHF.

The chain joins TRBV5-1 to TRBJ1-2, with 7 bases lining up with TRBD1. This CDR3 has 13 residues. J lost 6 bases, V lost 4 bases, and 6 bases had no gene match. Germline lookup yields CDR1 SGHRS and CDR2 YFSETQ. The CDR3 sequence: CASSDGTDHGYTF. CDR3 coding DNA: TGCGCCAGCAGCGACGGGACAGACCATGGCTACACCTTC.

V and J are TRBV11-2 and TRBJ1-6; TRBD1 matches 7 bases. Germline assignment: CDR1 SGHAT and CDR2 FQNNGV. J gave up 7 bases and V 1 base, and 4 bases lay outside the gene matches. The CDR3 sequence is 15 residues long. CDR3 sequence reads: CASSLALQGNSPLHF. CDR3 DNA sequence: TGTGCCAGCAGCTTAGCCTTACAGGGGAATTCACCCCTCCACTTT.

V usage is TRBV2 and J usage is TRBJ1-5; D remains ambiguous. V gave up 6 bases and J gave up 2 bases, with 8 bases separating them. CDR1 is SNHLY, CDR2 FYNNEI, per germline. There are 13 residues in the CDR3. The CDR3 bases are TGTGCCAGCAGGAGGGAAGGCAATCAGCCCCAGCATTTT. It encodes CASRREGNQPQHF.